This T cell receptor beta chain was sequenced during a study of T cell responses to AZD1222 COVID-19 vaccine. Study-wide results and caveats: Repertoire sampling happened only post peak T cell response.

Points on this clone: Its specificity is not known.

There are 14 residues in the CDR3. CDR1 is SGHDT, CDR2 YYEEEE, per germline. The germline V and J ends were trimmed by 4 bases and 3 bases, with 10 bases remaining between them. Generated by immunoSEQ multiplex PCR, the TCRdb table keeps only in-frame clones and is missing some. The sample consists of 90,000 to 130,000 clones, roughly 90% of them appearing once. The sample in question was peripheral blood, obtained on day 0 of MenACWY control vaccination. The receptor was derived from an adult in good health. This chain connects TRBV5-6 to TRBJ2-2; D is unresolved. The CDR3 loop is CASSGVSDTGELFF. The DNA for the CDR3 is TGTGCCAGCAGCGGGGTCTCGGACACCGGGGAGCTGTTTTTT.